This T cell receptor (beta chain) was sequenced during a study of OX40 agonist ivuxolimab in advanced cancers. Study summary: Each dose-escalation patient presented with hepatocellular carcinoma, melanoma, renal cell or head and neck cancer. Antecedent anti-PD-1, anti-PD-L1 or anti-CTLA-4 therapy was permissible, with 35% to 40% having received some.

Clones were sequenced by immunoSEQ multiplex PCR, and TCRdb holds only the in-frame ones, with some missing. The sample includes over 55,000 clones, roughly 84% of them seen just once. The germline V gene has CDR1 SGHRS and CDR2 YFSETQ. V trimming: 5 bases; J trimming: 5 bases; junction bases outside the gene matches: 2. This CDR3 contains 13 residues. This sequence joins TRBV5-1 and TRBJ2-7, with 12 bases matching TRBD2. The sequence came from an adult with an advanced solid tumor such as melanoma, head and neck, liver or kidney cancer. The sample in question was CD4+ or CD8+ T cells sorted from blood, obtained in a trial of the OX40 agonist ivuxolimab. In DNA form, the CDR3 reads TGCGCCAGCAGGCTAGCGGGAGGGGACGAGCAGTACTTC. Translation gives CASRLAGGDEQYF.